The clone carrying this T cell receptor (beta chain) has at least ten counts. This entry belongs to a study of CD8 T cells in ankylosing spondylitis. TCRdb processed the 5' RACE reads anew with MiXCR; each CDR3 protein has one entry. The profile shows 250,000 to 300,000 distinct CDR3 sequences, 20% of them singletons. The germline V and J ends were trimmed by 5 bases and 4 bases, with 12 bases remaining between them. This CDR3 is 13 amino acids long. Germline V lookup: CDR1 SGHAT, CDR2 FQNNGV. J is TRBJ2-7 and V is TRBV11-2, with unresolved D. The source material was blood, either unsorted or a sorted T cell fraction (not recorded which). The source of this sequence is a male donor with ankylosing spondylitis or in good health (not recorded which). CDR3 loop: CASSLTEIYEQYV. CDR3 DNA sequence: TGTGCCAGCAGCCTTACAGAGATATACGAGCAGTACGTC.